A selection of T cell receptor beta chains follows, all from one sample in a study of OX40 agonist ivuxolimab in advanced cancers. Method: immunoSEQ multiplex PCR; TCRdb's copy keeps in-frame clones and lacks some. The sample has about 42,000 clones, 85% to 90% seen once. The source was CD4+ or CD8+ T cells sorted from blood, collected in a trial of the OX40 agonist ivuxolimab. These receptors were taken from an adult with an advanced solid tumor such as melanoma, head and neck, liver or kidney cancer. CDR3s include the opening cysteine and the closing phenylalanine or tryptophan. D genes are given only for firm matches. Expanded clones get a size class; other rows say once, few or many, or leave the size out.

TRBV9	.	TRBJ1-3	.	TGTGCCAGCAGCGTCGCGGCGGGGGAGAGGAGCGGAAACACCATATATTTT	CASSVAAGERSGNTIYF
TRBV11-2	TRBD1	TRBJ2-4	.	TGTGCCAGCAGCTACGGGACAGGGTTCAAAAACATTCAGTACTTC	CASSYGTGFKNIQYF
TRBV27	.	TRBJ2-3	.	TGTGCCAGCAGGCCCACAGATACGCAGTATTTT	CASRPTDTQYF
TRBV2	TRBD1	TRBJ1-2	once	TGTGCCAGCTTGACAGGGAACTATGGCTACACCTTC	CASLTGNYGYTF
TRBV2	TRBD1	TRBJ1-5	.	TGTGCCAGCAGAAGCCGACAGGGCCCGAATCAGCCCCAGCATTTT	CASRSRQGPNQPQHF
TRBV9	.	TRBJ2-5	.	TGTGCCAGCAGCGTAGGTTGGGGAGAGGTACAAGAGACCCAGTACTTC	CASSVGWGEVQETQYF
TRBV5-6	.	TRBJ1-4	.	TGTGCCAGCAGCTTGGAAGGGAGCCGCTATGAAAAACTGTTTTTT	CASSLEGSRYEKLFF
TRBV7-3	.	TRBJ2-2	.	TGTGCCAGCAGACCCGACGAGGGAACCGGGGAGCTGTTTTTT	CASRPDEGTGELFF
TRBV10-3	.	TRBJ2-3	.	TGTGCCATCAGTGAGCGGGTAGGGGGGGGAGGCACAGATACGCAGTATTTT	CAISERVGGGGTDTQYF
TRBV14	.	TRBJ2-1	.	TGTGCCAGCAGCCAAGGGTCGGGCCCGCGTGGGAATGAGCAGTTCTTC	CASSQGSGPRGNEQFF
TRBV5-1	.	TRBJ2-2	.	TGCGCCAGCAGTCCAACTAAGGCGAACACCGGGGAGCTGTTTTTT	CASSPTKANTGELFF
TRBV27	.	TRBJ2-7	.	TGTGCCAGCAGTTTTCAACAGACCCCCTACGAGCAGTACTTC	CASSFQQTPYEQYF
TRBV7-2	.	TRBJ2-2	.	TGTGCCAGCAGCTTACAGGGAAAAGTGATCACCGGGGAGCTGTTTTTT	CASSLQGKVITGELFF
TRBV9	TRBD1	TRBJ2-2	.	TGTGCCAGCAGCGCGTCAGGGGGCGACTATACCGGGGAGCTGTTTTTT	CASSASGGDYTGELFF
TRBV4-3	TRBD1	TRBJ2-2	.	TGCGCCAGCAGCCAAGCGGACAGGGGGAACGAAGCCGGGGAGCTGTTTTTT	CASSQADRGNEAGELFF
TRBV7-9	.	TRBJ1-2	.	TGTGCCAGCCTGGATCCCGGGGACCCCCACACCTTC	CASLDPGDPHTF
TRBV2	TRBD1	TRBJ1-2	.	TGTGCCAGCAGTGGCCGGACAGGAGAACATAACTATGGCTACACCTTC	CASSGRTGEHNYGYTF
TRBV7-9	.	TRBJ2-6	.	TGTGCCAGCAGCTTAAACCCCAAGTTGGTGGCTGGGGCCAACGTCCTGACTTTC	CASSLNPKLVAGANVLTF
TRBV11-2	.	TRBJ2-7	.	TGTGCCAGCAGCTTAGCCGGCGCGGACGAGCAGTACTTC	CASSLAGADEQYF
TRBV5-4	.	TRBJ2-2	.	TGTGCCAGCAGCTTGGTCGGTAACACCGGGGAGCTGTTTTTT	CASSLVGNTGELFF
TRBV7-2	TRBD1	TRBJ1-6	.	TGTGCCAGCAGCTTATCGCCAGGGGGATTGAATTCACCCCTCCACTTT	CASSLSPGGLNSPLHF
TRBV9	.	TRBJ1-1	.	TGTGCCAGCAGCCCAAGTAGGGAAACTGAAGCTTTCTTT	CASSPSRETEAFF
TRBV15	.	TRBJ1-5	.	TGTGCCACCAGCAGAGACCAGGGTGAGGGACAGCCCCAGCATTTT	CATSRDQGEGQPQHF
TRBV5-1	.	TRBJ1-4	.	TGCGCCAGCAGCTTCCCGGACAATACTCAAAAACTGTTTTTT	CASSFPDNTQKLFF
TRBV6-1	.	TRBJ2-6	.	TGTGCCAGCAGTATGAGTCCCGGGGCCAACGTCCTGACTTTC	CASSMSPGANVLTF
TRBV19	.	TRBJ1-5	.	TGTGCCAGCGAAGTAGGGAGTAGCAATCAGCCCCAGCATTTT	CASEVGSSNQPQHF
TRBV6-5	TRBD2	TRBJ2-5	.	TGTGCCAGCAGTTACTGGGGACTAGGGGAGACCCAGTACTTC	CASSYWGLGETQYF
TRBV29-1	TRBD2	TRBJ2-2	.	TGCAGCGTTGAAAGGGAGGGCGGGGGGAACACCGGGGAGCTGTTTTTT	CSVEREGGGNTGELFF
TRBV5-4	.	TRBJ1-2	.	TGTGCCAGCAGCCCGAGGGGGGGCCGTGGCTACACCTTC	CASSPRGGRGYTF
TRBV6-8	.	TRBJ1-6	few	TGTGCCAGCAGTTACTCGACACCCCTCCACTTT	CASSYSTPLHF
TRBV6-5	TRBD1	TRBJ2-7	few	TGTGCCAGCAGTTACTCCACAGGGGTTACCTACGAGCAGTACTTC	CASSYSTGVTYEQYF
TRBV6-4	.	TRBJ1-5	.	TGTGCCAGCAGTGCAAACCATCAACTACTATATCAGCCCCAGCATTTT	CASSANHQLLYQPQHF
TRBV28	.	TRBJ1-2	once	TGTGCCAGCAGTCGGACAGCCAACTATGGCTACACCTTC	CASSRTANYGYTF
TRBV7-9	.	TRBJ1-5	.	TGTGCCAGCAGCTACGGAGGGGGAAGTAGCAATCAGCCCCAGCATTTT	CASSYGGGSSNQPQHF
TRBV5-1	.	TRBJ1-2	.	TGCGCCAGCAGAGGGGTGTTCGGGGCCCCCGAATCACCTGGCTACACCTTC	CASRGVFGAPESPGYTF
TRBV7-9	.	TRBJ1-2	.	TGTGCCAGCAGCCCAGGGTCGTCTGGCTACACCTTC	CASSPGSSGYTF
TRBV5-1	.	TRBJ1-6	.	TGCGCCAGCAGCTTACAGTCCCCGGATTCACCCCTCCACTTT	CASSLQSPDSPLHF